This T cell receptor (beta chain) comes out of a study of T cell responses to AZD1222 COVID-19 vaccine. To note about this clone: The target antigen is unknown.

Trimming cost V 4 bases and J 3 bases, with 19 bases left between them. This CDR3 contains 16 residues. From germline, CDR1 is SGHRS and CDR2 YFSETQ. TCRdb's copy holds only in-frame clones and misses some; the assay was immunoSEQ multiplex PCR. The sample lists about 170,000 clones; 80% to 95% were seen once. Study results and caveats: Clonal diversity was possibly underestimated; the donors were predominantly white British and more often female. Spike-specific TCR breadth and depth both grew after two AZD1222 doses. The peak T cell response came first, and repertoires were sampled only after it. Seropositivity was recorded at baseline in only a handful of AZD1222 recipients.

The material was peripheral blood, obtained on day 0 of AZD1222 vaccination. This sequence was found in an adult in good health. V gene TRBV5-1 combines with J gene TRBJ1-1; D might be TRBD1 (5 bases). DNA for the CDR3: TGCGCCAGCAGCCTGGGTGACGGGGCGTCGGACACTGAAGCTTTCTTT. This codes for CASSLGDGASDTEAFF.